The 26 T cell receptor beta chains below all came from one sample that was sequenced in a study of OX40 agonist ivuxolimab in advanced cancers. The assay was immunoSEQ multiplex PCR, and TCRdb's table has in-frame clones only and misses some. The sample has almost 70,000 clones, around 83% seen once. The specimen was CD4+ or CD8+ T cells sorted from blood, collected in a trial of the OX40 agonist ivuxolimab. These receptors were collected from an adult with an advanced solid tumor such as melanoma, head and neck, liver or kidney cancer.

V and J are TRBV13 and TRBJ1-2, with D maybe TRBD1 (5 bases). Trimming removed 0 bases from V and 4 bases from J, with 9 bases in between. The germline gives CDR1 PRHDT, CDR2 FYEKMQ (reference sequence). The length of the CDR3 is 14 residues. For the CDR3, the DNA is TGTGCCAGCAGCTTAGGCCAGGGCGGCTATGGCTACACCTTC. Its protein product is CASSLGQGGYGYTF.

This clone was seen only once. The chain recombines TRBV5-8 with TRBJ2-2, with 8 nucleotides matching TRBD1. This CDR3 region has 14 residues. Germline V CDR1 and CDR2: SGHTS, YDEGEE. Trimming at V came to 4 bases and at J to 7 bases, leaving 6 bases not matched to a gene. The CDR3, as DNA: TGTGCCAGCAGCCCCCGACAGGGGCACGGGGAGCTGTTTTTT. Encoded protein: CASSPRQGHGELFF.

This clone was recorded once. This CDR3 reads CASSRTTGEGSPLHF. The CDR3 nucleotides read TGCGCCAGCAGCCGAACGACAGGGGAGGGTTCACCCCTCCACTTT. V gene TRBV4-1 combines with J gene TRBJ1-6; TRBD1 matches 8 bases. Germline trimming cut 4 bases from V and 9 bases from J; bases unmatched to any gene: 8. CDR3 length: 15 amino acids. Per germline, CDR1 MGHRA and CDR2 YSYEKL.

CDR3 DNA: TGTGCCAGTAGAACTCCACAGAGCTATGGCTACACCTTC. It encodes CASRTPQSYGYTF. The chain couples TRBV19 to TRBJ1-2; D is ambiguous. Trimming shortened V by 6 bases and J by 4 bases, and 12 bases separated the two germline ends. The CDR3 is 13 amino acids. Germline V CDR1 and CDR2: LNHDA, SQIVND (reference sequence).

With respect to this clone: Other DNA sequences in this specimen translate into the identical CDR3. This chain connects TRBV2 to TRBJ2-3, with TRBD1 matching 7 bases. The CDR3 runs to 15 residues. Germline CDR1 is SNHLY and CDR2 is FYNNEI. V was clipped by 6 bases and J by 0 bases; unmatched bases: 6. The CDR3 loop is CASSPDRASTDTQYF. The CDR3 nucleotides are TGTGCCAGCAGCCCCGACAGGGCCAGCACAGATACGCAGTATTTT.

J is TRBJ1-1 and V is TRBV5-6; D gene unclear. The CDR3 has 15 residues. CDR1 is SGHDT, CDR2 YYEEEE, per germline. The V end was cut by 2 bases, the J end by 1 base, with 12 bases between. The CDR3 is CASSFIGLANTEAFF. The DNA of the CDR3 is TGTGCCAGCAGCTTCATTGGTCTGGCGAACACTGAAGCTTTCTTT. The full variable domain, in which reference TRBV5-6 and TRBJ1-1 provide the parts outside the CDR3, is DAGVTQSPTHLIKTRGQQVTLRCSPKSGHDTVSWYQQALGQGPQFIFQYYEEEERQRGNFPDRFSGHQFPNYSSELNVNALLLGDSALYLCASSFIGLANTEAFFGQGTRLTVV.

The CDR3 DNA is TGTGCCAGCAGTTACAGGGGGACAGATACGCAGTATTTT. Translating it yields CASSYRGTDTQYF. V and J are TRBV6-5 and TRBJ2-3, with TRBD1 as a possible D gene (6 bases). In germline, CDR1 is MNHEY, CDR2 SVGAGI. This CDR3 has 13 amino acids. Deletions cut 2 bases from V and 3 bases from J, with 6 bases between.

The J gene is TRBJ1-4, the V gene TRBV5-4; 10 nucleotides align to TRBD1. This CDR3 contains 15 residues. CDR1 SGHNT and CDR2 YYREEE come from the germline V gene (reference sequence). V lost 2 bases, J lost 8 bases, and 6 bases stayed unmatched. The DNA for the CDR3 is TGTGCCAGCAGCTTTTCCGGGACAGGGGCCGAAAAACTGTTTTTT. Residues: CASSFSGTGAEKLFF.

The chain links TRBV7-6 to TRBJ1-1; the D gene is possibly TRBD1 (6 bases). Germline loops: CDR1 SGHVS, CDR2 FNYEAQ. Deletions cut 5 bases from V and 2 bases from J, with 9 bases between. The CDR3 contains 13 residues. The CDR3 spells CASSADSNTEAFF. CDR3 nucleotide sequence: TGTGCCAGCAGCGCGGACAGCAACACTGAAGCTTTCTTT.

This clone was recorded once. The CDR3 spells CASTQGLPYTGELFF. DNA of the CDR3: TGTGCCAGTACTCAGGGGCTCCCGTACACCGGGGAGCTGTTTTTT. The chain combines TRBV19 with TRBJ2-2; D is possibly TRBD1 (6 bases). This CDR3 region has 15 residues. The germline V gene has CDR1 LNHDA and CDR2 SQIVND (reference sequence). The germline V and J ends were trimmed by 7 bases and 3 bases, with 15 bases remaining between them.

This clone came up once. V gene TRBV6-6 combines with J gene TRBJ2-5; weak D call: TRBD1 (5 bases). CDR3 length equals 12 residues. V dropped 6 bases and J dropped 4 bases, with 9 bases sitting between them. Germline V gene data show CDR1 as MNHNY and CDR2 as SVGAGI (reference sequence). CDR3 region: CASRGRAETQYF. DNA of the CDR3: TGTGCCAGCAGGGGCAGGGCAGAGACCCAGTACTTC.

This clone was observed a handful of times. The CDR3 DNA reads TGTGCCAGCAGCCTAATTACCGGGGAGCTGTTTTTT. Residues: CASSLITGELFF. The chain recombines TRBV14 with TRBJ2-2; D not certain. Per germline, CDR1 SGHDN and CDR2 FVKESK. V was cut by 4 bases and J by 5 bases, with 5 bases left in between. This CDR3 is 12 amino acids long.

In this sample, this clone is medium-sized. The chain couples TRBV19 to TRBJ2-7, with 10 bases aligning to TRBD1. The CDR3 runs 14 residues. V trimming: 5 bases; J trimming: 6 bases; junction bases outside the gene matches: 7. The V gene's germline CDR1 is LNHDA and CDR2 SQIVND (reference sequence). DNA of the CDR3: TGTGCCAGTAGTCCCGGGACAGGGGTCGGCGAGCAGTACTTC. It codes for CASSPGTGVGEQYF.

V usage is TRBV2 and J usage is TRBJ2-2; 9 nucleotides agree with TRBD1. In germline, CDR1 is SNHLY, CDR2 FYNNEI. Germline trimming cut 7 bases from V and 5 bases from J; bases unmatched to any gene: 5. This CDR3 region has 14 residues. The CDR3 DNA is TGTGCCAGCACCGGGGACAGGGCGACCGGGGAGCTGTTTTTT. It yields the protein CASTGDRATGELFF.

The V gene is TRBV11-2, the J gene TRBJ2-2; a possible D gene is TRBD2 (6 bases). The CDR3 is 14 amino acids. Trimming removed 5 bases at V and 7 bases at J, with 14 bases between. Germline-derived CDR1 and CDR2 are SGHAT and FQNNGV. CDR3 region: CASSILSGDGELFF. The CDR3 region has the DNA TGTGCCAGCAGCATTCTATCGGGAGACGGGGAGCTGTTTTTT.

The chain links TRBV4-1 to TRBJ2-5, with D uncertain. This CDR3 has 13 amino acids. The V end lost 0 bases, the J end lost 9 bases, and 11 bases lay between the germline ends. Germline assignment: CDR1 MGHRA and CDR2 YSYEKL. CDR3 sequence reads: CASSQDPTEAQYF. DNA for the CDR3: TGCGCCAGCAGCCAAGATCCGACTGAGGCCCAGTACTTC.

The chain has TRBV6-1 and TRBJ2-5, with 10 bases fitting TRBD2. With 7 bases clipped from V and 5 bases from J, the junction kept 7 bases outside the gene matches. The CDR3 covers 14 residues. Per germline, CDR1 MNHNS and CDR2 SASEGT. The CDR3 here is CASKSGGAAETQYF. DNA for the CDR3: TGTGCCAGCAAGAGCGGGGGGGCAGCGGAGACCCAGTACTTC.

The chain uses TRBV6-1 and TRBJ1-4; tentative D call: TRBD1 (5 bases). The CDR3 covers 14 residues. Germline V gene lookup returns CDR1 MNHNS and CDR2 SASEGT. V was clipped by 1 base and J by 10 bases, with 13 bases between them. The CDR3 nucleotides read TGTGCCAGCAGTGAAGTGGGGCAAAGAGGAAAACTGTTTTTT. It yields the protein CASSEVGQRGKLFF.

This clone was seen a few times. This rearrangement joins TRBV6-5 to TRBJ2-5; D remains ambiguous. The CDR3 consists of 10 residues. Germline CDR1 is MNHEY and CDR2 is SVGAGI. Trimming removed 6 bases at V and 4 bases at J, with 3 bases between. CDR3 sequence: CASRGETQYF. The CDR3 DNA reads TGTGCCAGCAGGGGAGAGACCCAGTACTTC.

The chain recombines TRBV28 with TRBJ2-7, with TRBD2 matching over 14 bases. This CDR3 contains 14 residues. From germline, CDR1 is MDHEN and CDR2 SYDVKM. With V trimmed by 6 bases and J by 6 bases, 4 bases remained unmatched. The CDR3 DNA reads TGTGCCAGCAGCCGACTAGCGGGAGGGGGCGAGCAGTACTTC. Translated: CASSRLAGGGEQYF. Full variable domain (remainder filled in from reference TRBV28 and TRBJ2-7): DVKVTQSSRYLVKRTGEKVFLECVQDMDHENMFWYRQDPGLGLRLIYFSYDVKMKEKGDIPEGYSVSREKKERFSLILESASTNQTSMYLCASSRLAGGGEQYFGPGTRLTVT.

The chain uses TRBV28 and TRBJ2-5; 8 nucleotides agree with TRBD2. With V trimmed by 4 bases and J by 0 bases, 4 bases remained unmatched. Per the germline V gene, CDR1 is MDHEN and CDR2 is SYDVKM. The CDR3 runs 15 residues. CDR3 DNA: TGTGCCAGCAGTTCGCCGGGAGGGTACCAAGAGACCCAGTACTTC. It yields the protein CASSSPGGYQETQYF.

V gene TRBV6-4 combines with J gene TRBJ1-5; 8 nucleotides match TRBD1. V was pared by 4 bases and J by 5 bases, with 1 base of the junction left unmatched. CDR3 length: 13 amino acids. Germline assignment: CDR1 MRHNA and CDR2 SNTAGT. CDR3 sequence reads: CASSADRDQPQHF. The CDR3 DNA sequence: TGTGCCAGCAGTGCGGACAGGGATCAGCCCCAGCATTTT.

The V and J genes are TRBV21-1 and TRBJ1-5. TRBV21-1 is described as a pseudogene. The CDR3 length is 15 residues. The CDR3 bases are TGTGCCAGCAGCAACAAGGAGTATAGCAATCAGCCCCAGCATTTT. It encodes CASSNKEYSNQPQHF.

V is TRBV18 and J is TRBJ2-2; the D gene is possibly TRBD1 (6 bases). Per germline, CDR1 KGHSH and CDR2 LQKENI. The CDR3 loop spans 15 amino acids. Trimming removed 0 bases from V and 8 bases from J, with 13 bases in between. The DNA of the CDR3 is TGTGCCAGCTCACCACCGGGGGCTCATTTAGGGGAGCTGTTTTTT. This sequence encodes CASSPPGAHLGELFF.

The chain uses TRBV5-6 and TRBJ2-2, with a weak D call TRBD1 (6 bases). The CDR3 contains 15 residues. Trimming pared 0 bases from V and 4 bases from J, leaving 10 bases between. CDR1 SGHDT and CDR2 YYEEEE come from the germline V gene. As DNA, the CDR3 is TGTGCCAGCAGCTTGGCCACAGGGAGCACCGGGGAGCTGTTTTTT. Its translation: CASSLATGSTGELFF. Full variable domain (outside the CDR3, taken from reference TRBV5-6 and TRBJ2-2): DAGVTQSPTHLIKTRGQQVTLRCSPKSGHDTVSWYQQALGQGPQFIFQYYEEEERQRGNFPDRFSGHQFPNYSSELNVNALLLGDSALYLCASSLATGSTGELFFGEGSRLTVL.

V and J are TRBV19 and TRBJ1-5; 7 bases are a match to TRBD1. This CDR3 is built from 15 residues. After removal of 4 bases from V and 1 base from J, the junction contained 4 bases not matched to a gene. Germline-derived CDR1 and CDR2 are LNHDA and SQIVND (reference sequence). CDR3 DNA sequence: TGTGCCAGTAGTAGACAGGGCCAGAGCAATCAGCCCCAGCATTTT. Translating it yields CASSRQGQSNQPQHF.